A selection of T cell receptor beta chains follows, all from one sample in a study of T cells in Graves' hyperthyroidism and ophthalmopathy. TCRdb called the multiplex PCR reads again in MiXCR, with one record for every CDR3 protein. The sample lists some 300,000 distinct CDR3 sequences, approximately 16% seen once, with 33% in the top ten. The sample was blood. These receptors were obtained from a man aged 25-45 years with Graves' hyperthyroidism. Each CDR3 is given with its conserved first and last residue. A D gene is named only where the DNA matches it firmly. Rows may omit the clone size; those that give it use once, few, many or a size class.

TRBJ2-1	few	TRBV7-2	NA	CASSPGPPDEQFF	TGTGCCAGCAGCCCCGGACCGCCGGATGAGCAGTTCTTC
TRBJ1-6	many	TRBV28	NA	CASNHLRVPLHF	TGTGCCAGCAATCACCTTCGGGTACCCCTCCACTTT
TRBJ1-2	many	TRBV28	TRBD1	CASSRDRVDRGYTF	TGTGCCAGCAGTCGGGACAGGGTAGATCGTGGCTACACCTTC
TRBJ2-1	many	TRBV24-1	TRBD1	CATSEQAGTGKLNEQFF	TGTGCCACCAGTGAGCAAGCCGGGACAGGGAAGTTGAATGAGCAGTTCTTC
TRBJ1-5	few	TRBV19	NA	CASGWTDSNQPQHF	TGTGCCAGTGGTTGGACGGATAGCAATCAGCCCCAGCATTTT
TRBJ1-1	many	TRBV5-1	NA	CASSSDSARGTEAFF	TGCGCCAGCAGCTCAGACAGCGCTCGGGGCACTGAAGCTTTCTTT
TRBJ1-5	NA	TRBV10-3	NA	CAISESRVGQPQHF	TGTGCCATCAGTGAGTCAAGGGTAGGACAGCCCCAGCATTTT
TRBJ1-2	many	TRBV30	NA	CAWGKTGWNGYTF	TGTGCCTGGGGAAAGACCGGGTGGAATGGCTACACCTTC
TRBJ2-3	NA	TRBV9	NA	CASSVGWSTDTQYF	TGTGCCAGCAGCGTAGGTTGGAGCACAGATACGCAGTATTTT
TRBJ2-1	many	TRBV20-1	TRBD2	CSAKQAGGSNEQFF	TGCAGTGCTAAGCAGGCGGGAGGGTCCAATGAGCAGTTCTTC
TRBJ2-6	NA	TRBV7-6	NA	CASSLEAGAGANVLTF	TGTGCCAGCAGCTTAGAGGCGGGCGCTGGGGCCAACGTCCTGACTTTC
TRBJ2-1	NA	TRBV6-2/TRBV6-3	TRBD2	CASSYHISGRAGNEQFF	TGTGCCAGCAGTTATCACATTAGCGGGAGGGCCGGAAATGAGCAGTTCTTC
TRBJ1-2	many	TRBV10-3	NA	CAIKVDRGYTF	TGTGCCATCAAGGTGGACCGGGGCTACACCTTC
TRBJ1-5	NA	TRBV27	NA	CASRRGGQPQHF	TGTGCCAGCAGGAGGGGTGGGCAGCCCCAGCATTTT
TRBJ2-7	many	TRBV10-1	NA	CASSPRVGPPSYEQYF	TGCGCCAGCAGTCCGCGTGTCGGACCCCCATCCTACGAGCAGTACTTC
TRBJ2-3	NA	TRBV9	NA	CASSVATGLTDTQYF	TGTGCCAGCAGCGTAGCAACCGGGCTCACAGATACGCAGTATTTT
TRBJ2-5	many	TRBV19	TRBD1	CASSIKQGMETQYF	TGTGCCAGTAGTATAAAACAGGGGATGGAGACCCAGTACTTC
TRBJ1-1	NA	TRBV6-2/TRBV6-3	NA	CASSVAGPDTEAFF	TGTGCCAGCAGTGTCGCGGGCCCGGACACTGAAGCTTTCTTT
TRBJ1-1	many	TRBV7-8	TRBD1	CASSPRTGYSTEAFF	TGTGCCAGCAGCCCGCGGACAGGATACTCCACTGAAGCTTTCTTT
TRBJ1-1	many	TRBV11-2	NA	CASSFVLNTEAFF	TGTGCCAGCAGCTTCGTTCTGAACACTGAAGCTTTCTTT
TRBJ2-3	many	TRBV12-3/TRBV12-4	NA	CASSTLGTTDTQYF	TGTGCCAGCAGCACCCTGGGCACCACAGATACGCAGTATTTT
TRBJ2-2	NA	TRBV9	TRBD2	CASSRASGRAGGELFF	TGTGCCAGCAGCAGAGCTAGCGGGAGGGCCGGCGGGGAGCTGTTTTTT
TRBJ2-1	once	TRBV29-1	NA	CSVEVAPNRVPPYNEQFF	TGCAGCGTTGAAGTAGCCCCAAACAGGGTCCCCCCGTACAATGAGCAGTTCTTC
TRBJ2-5	few	TRBV7-3	NA	CASSLSGSIRETQYF	TGTGCCAGCAGCTTATCAGGTTCTATTCGGGAGACCCAGTACTTC
TRBJ2-7	many	TRBV11-2	NA	CASSLDPNGRPPYEQYF	TGTGCCAGCAGCTTAGATCCCAATGGACGGCCCCCCTACGAGCAGTACTTC
TRBJ2-1	many	TRBV12-5	TRBD1	CASGLEGQTNEQFF	TGTGCTAGTGGTTTGGAGGGACAGACCAATGAGCAGTTCTTC
TRBJ2-2	few	TRBV5-1	NA	CASSGAALNTGELFF	TGCGCCAGCAGCGGTGCCGCTCTGAACACCGGGGAGCTGTTTTTT
TRBJ2-3	NA	TRBV5-4	NA	CASNPGTTTTDTQYF	TGTGCCAGCAACCCCGGGACAACTACCACAGATACGCAGTATTTT
TRBJ2-5	few	TRBV5-8	NA	CASSLLGQPQETQYF	TGTGCCAGCAGCTTGTTAGGACAGCCCCAAGAGACCCAGTACTTC
TRBJ1-5	few	TRBV7-9	TRBD1	CASSFGQGGDQGNQPQHF	TGTGCCAGCAGCTTCGGACAGGGAGGGGATCAGGGCAATCAGCCCCAGCATTTT
TRBJ2-2	few	TRBV4-1	NA	CASSERHTNTGELFF	TGCGCCAGCAGTGAGAGACATACGAACACCGGGGAGCTGTTTTTT
TRBJ2-3	few	TRBV13	NA	CASSFGLSDTDTQYF	TGTGCCAGCAGCTTCGGTCTTAGTGACACAGATACGCAGTATTTT
TRBJ2-7	many	TRBV28	TRBD1	CASSPGTGYSYEQYF	TGTGCCAGCTCCCCCGGGACAGGGTACTCCTACGAGCAGTACTTC
TRBJ2-7	few	TRBV11-2	NA	CASSLQPMGEQYF	TGTGCCAGCAGCTTACAACCGATGGGCGAGCAGTACTTC
TRBJ1-1	many	TRBV6-1	NA	CASSPQSGQILAFF	TGTGCCAGCAGTCCACAATCGGGGCAAATATTGGCTTTCTTT
TRBJ2-7	NA	TRBV7-9	TRBD2	CASSLSISSGEYEQYF	TGTGCCAGCAGCTTAAGTATCTCTAGCGGGGAGTACGAGCAGTACTTC
TRBJ1-6	NA	TRBV28	NA	CASSPLTSNSPLHF	TGTGCCAGCAGTCCCCTCACGTCCAATTCACCCCTCCACTTT
TRBJ2-7	many	TRBV10-1	NA	CASSETPGNEQYF	TGCGCCAGCAGTGAGACCCCTGGAAACGAGCAGTACTTC
TRBJ2-7	many	TRBV5-1	NA	CASSPGASFVYEQYF	TGCGCCAGCAGCCCCGGGGCTAGTTTTGTCTACGAGCAGTACTTC
TRBJ1-2	NA	TRBV9	NA	CASQRQGSSGYTF	TGTGCCAGCCAGAGGCAGGGGAGCAGTGGCTACACCTTC